Each of the 30 T cell receptor beta chains below was sequenced from the same sample in a study of blood T cell repertoires in COVID-19 (dated by TCRdb to the early 2020s). Preparation of the library involved the immunoSEQ multiplex PCR assay. What TCRdb holds here is the immuneACCESS table cut down to in-frame rearrangements. Part of the clones is not present; checked against another copy, under half of the missing clones reflect an unresolved V gene, and the others are unexplained. The sample table records approximately 140,000 clones; roughly 87% of these occur just once. Clones ranked in the top ten supply roughly 4.5% of the sample. The specimen sequenced was peripheral blood. All receptors derive from a woman aged 60-70 years with active or convalescent COVID-19.

V gene TRBV13 combines with J gene TRBJ1-2, with 7 bases lining up with TRBD1. This CDR3 is 15 amino acids long. The ends lost 5 bases at V and 2 bases at J; junction bases unmatched: 8. Germline lookup yields CDR1 PRHDT and CDR2 FYEKMQ (reference sequence). This CDR3 reads CASSTRQGPNYGYTF. CDR3 nucleotide sequence: TGTGCCAGCAGCACTCGACAGGGACCCAACTATGGCTACACCTTC.

This chain uses TRBV7-8 with TRBJ1-5; 8 bases are shared with TRBD1. The V and J ends lost 1 base and 3 bases, in that order; junction bases with no gene match: 5. CDR1 SGHVS and CDR2 FQNEAQ come from the germline V gene. The length of the CDR3 is 16 residues. The CDR3 region is CASSLETGVNNQPQHF. Written as DNA, the CDR3 is TGTGCCAGCAGCTTAGAGACAGGGGTGAACAATCAGCCCCAGCATTTT.

The V call is TRBV11-2, the J call TRBJ2-5, with a possible D match to TRBD2 (5 bases). The CDR3 length is 15 residues. V was trimmed by 5 bases and J by 2 bases, leaving 15 bases between them. Germline V gene data show CDR1 as SGHAT and CDR2 as FQNNGV. CDR3 region: CASSPFNGMQETQYF. CDR3 bases: TGTGCCAGCAGCCCCTTTAACGGGATGCAAGAGACCCAGTACTTC. Combining the CDR3 with reference TRBV11-2 and TRBJ2-5 gives the whole variable domain EAGVAQSPRYKIIEKRQSVAFWCNPISGHATLYWYQQILGQGPKLLIQFQNNGVVDDSQLPKDRFSAERLKGVDSTLKIQPAKLEDSAVYLCASSPFNGMQETQYFGPGTRLLVL.

This chain links TRBV2 with TRBJ2-2; D call uncertain. Trimming removed 5 bases from V and 1 base from J, with 5 bases in between. CDR3 size: 13 residues. Germline V gene data show CDR1 as SNHLY and CDR2 as FYNNEI. CDR3 sequence (DNA): TGTGCCAGCAGTTTATTGAACACCGGGGAGCTGTTTTTT. It is translated as CASSLLNTGELFF.

The J gene is TRBJ1-2, the V gene TRBV20-1; D is undetermined. The CDR3 has 13 amino acids. Germline CDR1 is DFQATT and CDR2 is SNEGSKA (reference sequence). V gave up 3 bases and J gave up 4 bases, with 12 bases separating them. The CDR3: CSASTDTLYGYTF. CDR3 nucleotides: TGCAGTGCTAGTACCGACACCCTCTATGGCTACACCTTC.

This chain links TRBV10-3 with TRBJ1-3, with D maybe TRBD1 (5 bases). Germline V gives CDR1 ENHRY, CDR2 SYGVKD. V lost 8 bases and J lost 2, with 13 bases in between. The CDR3 spans 14 residues. CDR3 residues: CAIARAGAGNTIYF. In DNA, the CDR3 is TGTGCCATCGCCAGGGCAGGAGCTGGAAACACCATATATTTT.

The rearrangement links TRBV10-3 to TRBJ2-5; D uncertain. Per germline, CDR1 ENHRY and CDR2 SYGVKD. The V end lost 0 bases, the J end lost 0 bases, and 5 bases lay between the germline ends. The CDR3 covers 14 residues. CDR3 DNA sequence: TGTGCCATCAGTGAGTCAAACAACCAAGAGACCCAGTACTTC. Translation gives CAISESNNQETQYF.

The chain couples TRBV6-2 or TRBV6-3 to TRBJ1-2; a possible D gene is TRBD1 (5 bases). Germline V CDR1 and CDR2: MNHEY, SVGEGT. Deletions cut 5 bases from V and 4 bases from J, with 17 bases between. This CDR3 is 15 amino acids long. CDR3 nucleotides: TGTGCCAGCAGTCCGGACACGACAATGACCTATGGCTACACCTTC. Its translation is CASSPDTTMTYGYTF.

V gene TRBV12-3 or TRBV12-4 combines with J gene TRBJ1-3; D remains ambiguous. Trimming removed 5 bases at V and 5 bases at J, with 10 bases between. The CDR3 extends over 13 amino acids. CDR3 sequence reads: CASSPSGRNTIYF. The CDR3 DNA is TGTGCCAGCAGTCCCTCAGGTCGAAACACCATATATTTT.

The chain employs TRBV3-1 (or the pseudogene TRBV3-2) and TRBJ2-2; 7 nucleotides agree with TRBD2. V gave up 2 bases and J gave up 5 bases; unmatched junction bases: 14. The CDR3 sequence is 18 residues long. CDR1 and CDR2 (germline): LGHDT, YNNKEL (reference sequence). As DNA, the CDR3 is TGTGCCAGCAGCCAATCCTCCTCCACAATGCGGGGGACCGGGGAGCTGTTTTTT. Translated: CASSQSSSTMRGTGELFF.

CDR3 sequence reads: CAWSLDSINQPQHF. In DNA, the CDR3 is TGTGCCTGGAGTCTTGACAGCATCAATCAGCCCCAGCATTTT. V is TRBV30 and J is TRBJ1-5, with a tentative D call TRBD1 (5 bases). The V gene's germline CDR1 is GTSNPN and CDR2 SVGIG (reference sequence). CDR3 length equals 14 residues. Trimming left V 2 bases short and J 3 bases short, with 11 bases between.

This clone was observed a handful of times. V is TRBV5-4 and J is TRBJ1-1, with TRBD1 matching over 9 bases. CDR1 is SGHNT, CDR2 YYREEE, per germline (reference sequence). CDR3 size: 15 residues. V lost 4 bases to trimming and J lost 1 base; unmatched junction nucleotides: 5. The CDR3 here is CASSLTGGANTEAFF. CDR3 nucleotides: TGTGCCAGCAGCCTCACAGGGGGCGCGAACACTGAAGCTTTCTTT.

This clone appeared a single time. The V gene is TRBV7-8, the J gene TRBJ1-3; D is unclear. V dropped 4 bases and J dropped 0 bases, with 19 bases sitting between them. The CDR3 is made up of 18 amino acids. Germline CDR1 SGHVS, CDR2 FQNEAQ. The CDR3 nucleotides read TGTGCCAGCAGCTCGCAGAGGCTGGACGGGAACTCTGGAAACACCATATATTTT. Its translation is CASSSQRLDGNSGNTIYF.

This clone was found a few times. The chain carries TRBV19 and TRBJ1-2, with 7 bases aligning to TRBD1. V lost 8 bases and J lost 7; bases outside the gene matches: 13. The CDR3 runs 14 residues. Germline V gene sequence: CDR1 LNHDA, CDR2 SQIVND (reference sequence). CDR3 protein: CASEPGQRIGGYTF. CDR3 coding DNA: TGTGCCAGTGAGCCGGGACAGCGAATCGGTGGCTACACCTTC.

The V and J genes are TRBV2 and TRBJ2-1; TRBD2 agrees at 10 bases. V shed 4 bases and J 8 bases; nucleotides not matched to a gene: 8. CDR3 length: 15 residues. Per germline, CDR1 SNHLY and CDR2 FYNNEI. For the CDR3, the DNA is TGTGCCAGCAGTGGTCTGAGCGGGGGGGCCCATGAGCAGTTCTTC. Amino acid sequence: CASSGLSGGAHEQFF.

The chain carries TRBV12-5 and TRBJ2-1, with D hard to call. The V gene's germline CDR1 is LGHNT and CDR2 FRNRAP. The CDR3 sequence is 15 residues long. V was shortened by 4 bases and J by 0 bases, with 10 bases between the two germline ends. This chain's CDR3 is CASGYSRSSYNEQFF. DNA for the CDR3: TGTGCTAGTGGTTACTCACGGAGCTCCTACAATGAGCAGTTCTTC.

This clone is a singleton in its sample. This chain joins TRBV15 and TRBJ1-1; TRBD1 matches 9 bases. The CDR3 sequence is 15 residues long. The V and J ends lost 0 bases and 5 bases, in that order; junction bases with no gene match: 4. Germline CDR1 is LNHNV and CDR2 is YYDKDF (reference sequence). The CDR3 DNA reads as TGTGCCACCAGCAGAGAACAGGGGGCAAGGACTGAAGCTTTCTTT. The encoded protein is CATSREQGARTEAFF. Variable domain in full (rest from reference TRBV15 and TRBJ1-1): DAMVIQNPRYQVTQFGKPVTLSCSQTLNHNVMYWYQQKSSQAPKLLFHYYDKDFNNEADTPDNFQSRRPNTSFCFLDIRSPGLGDTAMYLCATSREQGARTEAFFGQGTRLTVV.

This sequence joins TRBV19 and TRBJ2-3; possibly TRBD1 for D (5 bases). The V end lost 5 bases, the J end lost 4 bases, and 22 bases lay between the germline ends. CDR3 length: 17 amino acids. CDR1 LNHDA and CDR2 SQIVND come from the germline V gene (reference sequence). The CDR3 DNA reads TGTGCCAGTAGTCTACTTGCGGCAGGGTTAAGCGCAGATACGCAGTATTTT. This sequence encodes CASSLLAAGLSADTQYF.

The rearrangement links TRBV12-5 to TRBJ2-2; D is possibly TRBD1 (6 bases). Between the trimmed V and J ends, which lost 5 bases and 8 bases, there was a span of 21 bases. CDR1 is LGHNT and CDR2 is FRNRAP in the germline V gene. The CDR3 has 16 amino acids. This CDR3 reads CASGPPSRGLYGELFF. The CDR3 DNA follows: TGTGCTAGTGGTCCACCCTCCAGGGGCCTTTATGGGGAGCTGTTTTTT.

The CDR3 here is CASSETQGGLERTQYF. Here the CDR3 DNA reads TGTGCCAGCAGTGAAACGCAGGGAGGCCTGGAGAGGACCCAGTACTTC. The chain joins TRBV6-1 to TRBJ2-5, with D maybe TRBD2 (6 bases). The CDR3 spans 16 residues. The germline V gene encodes CDR1 MNHNS and CDR2 SASEGT. Trimming removed 2 bases at V and 7 bases at J, with 20 bases between.

J is TRBJ1-2 and V is TRBV30, with no clear D. CDR3 length: 16 amino acids. Germline loops: CDR1 GTSNPN, CDR2 SVGIG (reference sequence). Trimming shortened V by 2 bases and J by 8 bases, and 24 bases separated the two germline ends. This CDR3 reads CAWSSLSARHPPGYTF. In DNA, the CDR3 is TGTGCCTGGAGTTCCCTCTCTGCGAGACACCCCCCCGGCTACACCTTC. Full variable domain (remainder filled in from reference TRBV30 and TRBJ1-2): SQTIHQWPATLVQPVGSPLSLECTVEGTSNPNLYWYRQAAGRGLQLLFYSVGIGQISSEVPQNLSASRPQDRQFILSSKKLLLSDSGFYLCAWSSLSARHPPGYTFGSGTRLTVV.

This clone was seen once. Other DNA sequences in this specimen translate into the identical CDR3. V gene TRBV27 combines with J gene TRBJ1-1; tentative D call: TRBD1 (5 bases). The CDR3 extends over 12 amino acids. Germline lookup yields CDR1 MNHEY and CDR2 SMNVEV (reference sequence). V lost 3 bases to trimming and J lost 9 bases, with 11 bases between them. This CDR3 is CASSFGQGKAFF. The CDR3 coding sequence is TGTGCCAGCAGTTTCGGGCAGGGTAAAGCTTTCTTT.

The gene calls are TRBV10-3 and TRBJ1-2, with D possibly TRBD1 on 5 matching bases. Germline lookup yields CDR1 ENHRY and CDR2 SYGVKD. This CDR3 spans 12 amino acids. Deletions cut 10 bases from V and 4 bases from J, with 13 bases between. In DNA, the CDR3 is TGTGCCAACCTACAGGTGCGCTATGGCTACACCTTC. Protein product: CANLQVRYGYTF.

The rearrangement links TRBV5-1 to TRBJ2-3, with D possibly matching TRBD1 (7 bases). With 4 bases removed from V and 0 bases from J, the gap between germline ends came to 15 bases. The CDR3 extends over 16 amino acids. CDR1 SGHRS and CDR2 YFSETQ come from the germline V gene. For the CDR3, the DNA is TGCGCCAGCAGCGGAGGGACAGCGCCTAGCACAGATACGCAGTATTTT. Its translation: CASSGGTAPSTDTQYF.

The CDR3 region has the DNA TGTGCCAGCAGCCTGACAGGGGTGGCCCTGTTGTTTTTT. It translates to CASSLTGVALLFF. The chain links TRBV3-1 (or the pseudogene TRBV3-2) to TRBJ2-2; 8 bases fit TRBD1. The CDR3 totals 13 residues. Germline V CDR1 and CDR2: LGHDT, YNNKEL (reference sequence). Trimming at V came to 4 bases and at J to 15 bases, leaving 10 bases not matched to a gene.

This clone occurred once. The V gene is TRBV6-5, the J gene TRBJ1-2; no clear D. The germline V and J ends were trimmed by 0 bases and 8 bases, with 13 bases remaining between them. The CDR3 has 14 amino acids. Germline-derived CDR1 and CDR2 are MNHEY and SVGAGI. The CDR3 bases are TGTGCCAGCAGTTACTCTCCGGACTCTGGGGGCTACACCTTC. It specifies CASSYSPDSGGYTF.

The chain uses TRBV21-1 and TRBJ2-5; the tabulated D call, TRBD1, remains unverified against the DNA. TRBV21-1 is classified as a pseudogene. The CDR3 loop spans 15 amino acids. CDR3 sequence: CASSKVPGQGETQYF. In nucleotides, the CDR3 is TGTGCCAGCAGCAAAGTACCAGGACAGGGGGAGACCCAGTACTTC.

The rearrangement links TRBV7-3 to TRBJ2-7, with a tentative D call TRBD2 (7 bases). CDR3 length equals 16 residues. V lost 0 bases and J 7 bases, leaving 19 bases between the germline ends. CDR1 is SGHTA and CDR2 is FQGTGA in the germline V gene. CDR3: CASSLTPTRGAGEQYF. Written as DNA, the CDR3 is TGTGCCAGCAGCTTAACGCCAACCCGGGGGGCGGGTGAGCAGTACTTC.

This chain joins TRBV9 and TRBJ1-2; unclear D gene. CDR1 is SGDLS and CDR2 is YYNGEE in the germline V gene. The CDR3 is 15 residues long. V was trimmed by 1 base and J by 1 base, leaving 11 bases between them. Here the CDR3 DNA reads TGTGCCAGCAGCGTATATTGGCAGAATAACTATGGCTACACCTTC. This translates into CASSVYWQNNYGYTF.

This clone was seen once. The V and J genes are TRBV30 and TRBJ2-5; D might be TRBD2 (6 bases). Germline V gene data show CDR1 as GTSNPN and CDR2 as SVGIG (reference sequence). V was cut by 1 base and J by 9 bases, with 6 bases left in between. CDR3 length equals 10 residues. Here the CDR3 DNA reads TGTGCCTGGAGTGGGGGGGCCCAGTACTTC. Protein product: CAWSGGAQYF.